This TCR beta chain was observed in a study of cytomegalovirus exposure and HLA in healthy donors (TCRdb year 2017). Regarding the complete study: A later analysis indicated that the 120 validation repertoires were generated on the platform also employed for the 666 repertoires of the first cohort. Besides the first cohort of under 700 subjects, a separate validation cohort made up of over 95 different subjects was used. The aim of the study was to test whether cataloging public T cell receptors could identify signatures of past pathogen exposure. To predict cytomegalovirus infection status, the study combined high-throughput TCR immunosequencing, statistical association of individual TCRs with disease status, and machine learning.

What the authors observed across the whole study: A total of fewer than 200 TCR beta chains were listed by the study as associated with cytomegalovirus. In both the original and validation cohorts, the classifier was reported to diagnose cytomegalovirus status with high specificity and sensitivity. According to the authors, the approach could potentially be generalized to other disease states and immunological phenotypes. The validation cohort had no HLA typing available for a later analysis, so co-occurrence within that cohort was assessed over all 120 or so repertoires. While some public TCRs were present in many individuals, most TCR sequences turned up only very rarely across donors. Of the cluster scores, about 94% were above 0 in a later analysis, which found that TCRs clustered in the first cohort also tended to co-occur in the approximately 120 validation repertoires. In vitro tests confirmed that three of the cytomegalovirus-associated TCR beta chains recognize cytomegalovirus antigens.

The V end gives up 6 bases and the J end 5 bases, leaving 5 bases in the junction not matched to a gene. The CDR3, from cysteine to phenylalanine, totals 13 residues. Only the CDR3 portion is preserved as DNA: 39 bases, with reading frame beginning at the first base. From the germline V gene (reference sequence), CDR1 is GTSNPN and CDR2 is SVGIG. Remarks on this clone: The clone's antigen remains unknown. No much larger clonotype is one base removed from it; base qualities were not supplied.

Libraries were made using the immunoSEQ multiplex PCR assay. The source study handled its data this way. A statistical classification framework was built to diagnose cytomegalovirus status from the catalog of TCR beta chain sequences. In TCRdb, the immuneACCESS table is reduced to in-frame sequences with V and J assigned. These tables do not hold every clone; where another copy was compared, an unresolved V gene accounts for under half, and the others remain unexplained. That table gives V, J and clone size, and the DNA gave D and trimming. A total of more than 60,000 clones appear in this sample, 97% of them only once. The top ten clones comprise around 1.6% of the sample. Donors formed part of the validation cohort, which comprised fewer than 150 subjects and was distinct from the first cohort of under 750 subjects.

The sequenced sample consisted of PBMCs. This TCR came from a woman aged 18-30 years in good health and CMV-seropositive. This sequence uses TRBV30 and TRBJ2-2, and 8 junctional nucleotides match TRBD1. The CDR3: CACYRGRTGELFF. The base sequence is TGTGCCTGCTACAGGGGGAGAACCGGGGAGCTGTTTTTT.